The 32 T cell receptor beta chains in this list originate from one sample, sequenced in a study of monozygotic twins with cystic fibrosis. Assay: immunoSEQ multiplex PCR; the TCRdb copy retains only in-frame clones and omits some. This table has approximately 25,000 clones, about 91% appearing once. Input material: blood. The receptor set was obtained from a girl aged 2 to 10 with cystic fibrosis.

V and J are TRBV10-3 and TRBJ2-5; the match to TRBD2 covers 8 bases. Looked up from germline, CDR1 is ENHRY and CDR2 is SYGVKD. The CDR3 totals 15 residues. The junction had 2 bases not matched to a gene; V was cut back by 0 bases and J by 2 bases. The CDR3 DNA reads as TGTGCCATCAGTGAGTCAGCGGGGGCACAAGAGACCCAGTACTTC. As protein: CAISESAGAQETQYF.

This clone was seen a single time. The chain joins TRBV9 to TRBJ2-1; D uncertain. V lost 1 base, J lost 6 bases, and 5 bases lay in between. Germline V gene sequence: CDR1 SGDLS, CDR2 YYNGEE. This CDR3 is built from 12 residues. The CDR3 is CASSVRSNEQFF. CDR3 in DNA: TGTGCCAGCAGCGTAAGGTCCAATGAGCAGTTCTTC. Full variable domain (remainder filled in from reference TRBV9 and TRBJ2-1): DSGVTQTPKHLITATGQRVTLRCSPRSGDLSVYWYQQSLDQGLQFLIQYYNGEERAKGNILERFSAQQFPDLHSELNLSSLELGDSALYFCASSVRSNEQFFGPGTRLTVL.

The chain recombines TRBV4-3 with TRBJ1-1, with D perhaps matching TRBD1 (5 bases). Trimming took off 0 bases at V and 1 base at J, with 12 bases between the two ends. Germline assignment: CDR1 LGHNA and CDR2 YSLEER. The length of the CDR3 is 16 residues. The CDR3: CASSQDGGGENTEAFF. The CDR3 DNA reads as TGCGCCAGCAGCCAAGATGGTGGGGGGGAGAACACTGAAGCTTTCTTT.

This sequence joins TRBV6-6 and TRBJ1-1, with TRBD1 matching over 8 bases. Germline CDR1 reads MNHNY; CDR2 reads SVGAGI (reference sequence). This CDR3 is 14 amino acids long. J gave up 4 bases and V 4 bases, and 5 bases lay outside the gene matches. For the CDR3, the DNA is TGTGCCAGCAGTTCCGACAGGGGTGTCACTGAAGCTTTCTTT. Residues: CASSSDRGVTEAFF.

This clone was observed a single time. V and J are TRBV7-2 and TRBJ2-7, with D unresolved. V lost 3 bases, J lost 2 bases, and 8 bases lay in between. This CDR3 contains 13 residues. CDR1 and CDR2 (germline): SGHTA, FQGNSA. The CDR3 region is CASSFQSAYEQYF. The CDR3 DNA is TGTGCCAGCAGCTTCCAGTCTGCCTACGAGCAGTACTTC.

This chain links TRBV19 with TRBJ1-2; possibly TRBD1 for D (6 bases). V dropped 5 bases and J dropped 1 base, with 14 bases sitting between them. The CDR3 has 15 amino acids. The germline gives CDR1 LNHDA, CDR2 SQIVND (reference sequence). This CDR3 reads CASSVQGLFNYGYTF. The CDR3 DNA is TGTGCCAGTAGTGTACAGGGACTCTTTAACTATGGCTACACCTTC.

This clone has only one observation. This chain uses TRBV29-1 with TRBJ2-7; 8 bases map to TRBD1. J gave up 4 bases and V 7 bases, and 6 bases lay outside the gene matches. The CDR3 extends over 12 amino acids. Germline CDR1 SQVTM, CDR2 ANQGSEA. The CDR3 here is CSALGQGYEQYF. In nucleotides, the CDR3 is TGCAGCGCCCTAGGACAGGGATACGAGCAGTACTTC.

The CDR3 DNA reads TGTGCCAGTAGATCGACCCCGGAGGTGGGTCAGCCCCAGCATTTT. This gives the protein CASRSTPEVGQPQHF. The chain uses TRBV19 and TRBJ1-5; unclear D gene. The CDR3 extends over 15 amino acids. Germline lookup yields CDR1 LNHDA and CDR2 SQIVND (reference sequence). The V end lost 6 bases, the J end lost 6 bases, and 18 bases lay between the germline ends.

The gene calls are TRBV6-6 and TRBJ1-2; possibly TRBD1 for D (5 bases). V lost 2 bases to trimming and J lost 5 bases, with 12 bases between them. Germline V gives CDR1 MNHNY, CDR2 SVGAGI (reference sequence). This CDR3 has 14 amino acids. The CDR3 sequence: CASSYVDSAYGYTF. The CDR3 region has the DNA TGTGCCAGCAGTTACGTTGACAGCGCTTATGGCTACACCTTC.

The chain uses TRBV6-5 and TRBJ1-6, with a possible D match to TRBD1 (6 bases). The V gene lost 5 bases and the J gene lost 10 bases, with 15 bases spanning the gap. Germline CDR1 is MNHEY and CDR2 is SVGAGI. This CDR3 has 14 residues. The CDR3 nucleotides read TGTGCCAGCAGTCTACAAAACAGGGACTCACCCCTCCACTTT. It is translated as CASSLQNRDSPLHF.

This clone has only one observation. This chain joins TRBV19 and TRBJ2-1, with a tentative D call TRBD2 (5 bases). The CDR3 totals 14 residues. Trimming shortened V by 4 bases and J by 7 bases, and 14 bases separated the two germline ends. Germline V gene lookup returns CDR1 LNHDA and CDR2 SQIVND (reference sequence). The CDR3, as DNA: TGTGCCAGTAGTACCGAGGGCACGCTAAATGAGCAGTTCTTC. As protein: CASSTEGTLNEQFF.

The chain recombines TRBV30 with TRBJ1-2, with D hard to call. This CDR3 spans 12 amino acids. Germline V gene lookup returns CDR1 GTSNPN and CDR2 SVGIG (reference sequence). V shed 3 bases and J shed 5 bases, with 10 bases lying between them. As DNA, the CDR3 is TGTGCCTGGAGGTCTAAGGGTTATGGCTACACCTTC. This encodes CAWRSKGYGYTF.

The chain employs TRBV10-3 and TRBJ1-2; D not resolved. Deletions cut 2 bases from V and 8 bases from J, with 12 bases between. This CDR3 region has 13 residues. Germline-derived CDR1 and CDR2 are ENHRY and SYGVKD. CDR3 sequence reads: CAISEGSGVGYTF. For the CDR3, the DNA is TGTGCCATCAGTGAGGGCTCGGGCGTCGGCTACACCTTC.

The CDR3 loop is CASSYSASQVYGYTF. The CDR3 bases are TGTGCCAGCAGTTACTCAGCCAGCCAGGTTTATGGCTACACCTTC. The chain recombines TRBV6-5 with TRBJ1-2; D gene uncertain. V shed 0 bases and J shed 5 bases, with 13 bases lying between them. This CDR3 comprises 15 residues. In germline, CDR1 is MNHEY, CDR2 SVGAGI.

CDR3 bases: TGTGCCAGCAGCGCCACCGGACAGATCAATCAGCCCCAGCATTTT. Amino acids: CASSATGQINQPQHF. The chain links TRBV7-9 to TRBJ1-5; weak D call: TRBD1 (6 bases). The CDR3 length is 15 residues. Germline lookup yields CDR1 SEHNR and CDR2 FQNEAQ (reference sequence). V gave up 5 bases and J gave up 3 bases, with 14 bases separating them.

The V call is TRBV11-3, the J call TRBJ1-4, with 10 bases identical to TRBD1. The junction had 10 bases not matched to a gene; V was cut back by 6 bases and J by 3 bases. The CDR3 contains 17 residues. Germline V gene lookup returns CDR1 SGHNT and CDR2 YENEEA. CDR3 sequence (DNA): TGTGCCAGCAGGGGGACAGGGGCGCTTTCCGCTAATGAAAAACTGTTTTTT. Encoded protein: CASRGTGALSANEKLFF.

CDR3 sequence reads: CASSSTGSGANVLTF. In DNA, the CDR3 is TGCGCCAGCAGCTCGACAGGGTCTGGGGCCAACGTCCTGACTTTC. V is TRBV5-1 and J is TRBJ2-6; 7 bases agree with TRBD1. CDR3 size: 15 residues. The ends lost 3 bases at V and 1 base at J; junction bases unmatched: 1. Germline V gene lookup returns CDR1 SGHRS and CDR2 YFSETQ.

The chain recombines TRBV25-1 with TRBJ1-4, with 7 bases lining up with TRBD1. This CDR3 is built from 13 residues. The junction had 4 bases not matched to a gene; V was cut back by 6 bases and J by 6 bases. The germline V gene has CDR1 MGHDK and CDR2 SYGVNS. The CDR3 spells CASRGTVYEKLFF. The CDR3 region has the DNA TGTGCCAGCAGGGGGACAGTCTATGAAAAACTGTTTTTT.

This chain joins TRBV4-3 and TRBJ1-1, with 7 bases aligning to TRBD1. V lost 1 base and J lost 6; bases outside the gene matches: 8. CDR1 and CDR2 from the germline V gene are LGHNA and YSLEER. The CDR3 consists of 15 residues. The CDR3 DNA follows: TGCGCCAGCAGCCAAGTACGAGGGGGCGGTGCTGAAGCTTTCTTT. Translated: CASSQVRGGGAEAFF.

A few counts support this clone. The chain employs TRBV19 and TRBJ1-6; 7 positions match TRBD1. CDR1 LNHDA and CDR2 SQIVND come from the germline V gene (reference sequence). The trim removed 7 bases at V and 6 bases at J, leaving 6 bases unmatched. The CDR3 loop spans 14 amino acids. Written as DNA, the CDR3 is TGTGCCAGTAACGAGGGACAGTCTAATTCACCCCTCCACTTT. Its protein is CASNEGQSNSPLHF. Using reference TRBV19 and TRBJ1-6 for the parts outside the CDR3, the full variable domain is DGGITQSPKYLFRKEGQNVTLSCEQNLNHDAMYWYRQDPGQGLRLIYYSQIVNDFQKGDIAEGYSVSREKKESFPLTVTSAQKNPTAFYLCASNEGQSNSPLHFGNGTRLTVT.

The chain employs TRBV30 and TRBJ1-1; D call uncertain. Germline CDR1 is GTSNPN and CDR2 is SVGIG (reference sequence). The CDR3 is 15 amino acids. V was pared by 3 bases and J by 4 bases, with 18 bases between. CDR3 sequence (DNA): TGTGCCTGGAGCGGCCGGGTTAGCGGCCCCACTGAAGCTTTCTTT. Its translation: CAWSGRVSGPTEAFF.

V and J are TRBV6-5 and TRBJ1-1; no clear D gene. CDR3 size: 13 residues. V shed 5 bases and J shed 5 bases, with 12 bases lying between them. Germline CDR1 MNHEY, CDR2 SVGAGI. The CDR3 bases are TGTGCCAGCAGTCCCAGGCGAGGAACTGAAGCTTTCTTT. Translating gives CASSPRRGTEAFF.

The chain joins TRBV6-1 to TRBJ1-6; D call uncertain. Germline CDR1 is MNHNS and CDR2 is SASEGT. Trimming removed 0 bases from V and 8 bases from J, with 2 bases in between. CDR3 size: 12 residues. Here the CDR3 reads CASSEAHSPLHF. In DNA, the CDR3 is TGTGCCAGCAGTGAAGCTCATTCACCCCTCCACTTT.

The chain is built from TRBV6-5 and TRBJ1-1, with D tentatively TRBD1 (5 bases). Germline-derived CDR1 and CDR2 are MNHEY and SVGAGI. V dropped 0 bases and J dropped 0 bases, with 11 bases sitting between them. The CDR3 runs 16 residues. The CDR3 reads CASSYSTVLMNTEAFF. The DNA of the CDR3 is TGTGCCAGCAGTTACTCGACAGTACTCATGAACACTGAAGCTTTCTTT.

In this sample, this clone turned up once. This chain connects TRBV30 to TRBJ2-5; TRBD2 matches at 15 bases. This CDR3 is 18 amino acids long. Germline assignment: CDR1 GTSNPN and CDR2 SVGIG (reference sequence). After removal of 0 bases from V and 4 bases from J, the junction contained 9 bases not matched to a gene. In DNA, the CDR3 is TGTGCCTGGAGTGTACATATAGGGACTAGCGGGGGGCGAGAGACCCAGTACTTC. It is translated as CAWSVHIGTSGGRETQYF.

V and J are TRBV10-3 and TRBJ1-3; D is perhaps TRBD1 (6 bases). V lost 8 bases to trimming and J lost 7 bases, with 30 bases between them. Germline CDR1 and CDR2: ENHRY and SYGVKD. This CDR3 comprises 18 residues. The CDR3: CAIGGSHHTDSFGNTIYF. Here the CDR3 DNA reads TGTGCCATCGGCGGCAGTCACCACACGGACAGTTTTGGGAACACCATATATTTT.

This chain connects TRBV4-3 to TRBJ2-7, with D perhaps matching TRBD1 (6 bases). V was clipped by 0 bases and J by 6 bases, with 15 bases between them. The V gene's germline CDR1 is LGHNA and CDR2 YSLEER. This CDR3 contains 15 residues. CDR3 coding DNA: TGCGCCAGCAGCCAAGATTGGGACACTGCAACCGAGCAGTACTTC. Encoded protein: CASSQDWDTATEQYF.

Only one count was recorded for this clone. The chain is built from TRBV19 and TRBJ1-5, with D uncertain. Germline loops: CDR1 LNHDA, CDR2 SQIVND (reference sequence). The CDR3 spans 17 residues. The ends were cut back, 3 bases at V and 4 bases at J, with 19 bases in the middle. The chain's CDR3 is CASSIDAAVPRNQPQHF. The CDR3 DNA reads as TGTGCCAGTAGTATTGACGCGGCCGTACCAAGAAATCAGCCCCAGCATTTT.

CDR3 DNA: TGTGCCTCGCACGGGGGAAGTAGCAGCAATCAGCCCCAGCATTTT. This sequence encodes CASHGGSSSNQPQHF. The chain combines TRBV6-1 with TRBJ1-5; tentative D call: TRBD1 (5 bases). The CDR3 length is 15 residues. V was trimmed by 11 bases and J by 1 base, leaving 18 bases between them. Germline V CDR1 and CDR2: MNHNS, SASEGT.

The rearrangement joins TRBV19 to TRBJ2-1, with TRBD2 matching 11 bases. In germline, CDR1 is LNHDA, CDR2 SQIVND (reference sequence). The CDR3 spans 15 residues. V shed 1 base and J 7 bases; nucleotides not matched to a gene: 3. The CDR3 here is CASSIVGTSGNEQFF. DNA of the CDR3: TGTGCCAGTAGTATAGTTGGGACTAGCGGTAATGAGCAGTTCTTC.

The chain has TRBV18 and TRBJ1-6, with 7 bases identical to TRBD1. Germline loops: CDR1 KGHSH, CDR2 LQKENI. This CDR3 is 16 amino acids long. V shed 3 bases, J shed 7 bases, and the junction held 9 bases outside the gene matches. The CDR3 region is CASSPYRQGVNSPLHF. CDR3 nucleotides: TGTGCCAGCTCACCCTACCGACAGGGTGTGAATTCACCCCTCCACTTT.

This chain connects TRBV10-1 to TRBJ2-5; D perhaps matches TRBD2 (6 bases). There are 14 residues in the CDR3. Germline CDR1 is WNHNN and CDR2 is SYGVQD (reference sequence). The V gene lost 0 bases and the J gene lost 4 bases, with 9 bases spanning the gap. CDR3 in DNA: TGCGCCAGCAGTGAGTCCGGGGGAGGAGAGACCCAGTACTTC. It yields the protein CASSESGGGETQYF.